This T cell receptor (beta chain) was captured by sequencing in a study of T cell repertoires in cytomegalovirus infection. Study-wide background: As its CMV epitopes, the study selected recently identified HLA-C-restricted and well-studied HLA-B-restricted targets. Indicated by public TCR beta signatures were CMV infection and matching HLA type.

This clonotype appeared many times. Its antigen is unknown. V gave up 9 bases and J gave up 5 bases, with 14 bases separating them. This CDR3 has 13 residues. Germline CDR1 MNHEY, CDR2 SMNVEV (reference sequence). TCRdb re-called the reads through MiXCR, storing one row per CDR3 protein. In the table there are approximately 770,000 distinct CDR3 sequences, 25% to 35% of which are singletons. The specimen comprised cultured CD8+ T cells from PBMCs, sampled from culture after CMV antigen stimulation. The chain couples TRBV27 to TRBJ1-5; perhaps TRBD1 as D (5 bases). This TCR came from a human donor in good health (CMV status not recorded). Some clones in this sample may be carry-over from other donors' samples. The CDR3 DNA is TGTGCCAGTGCCCTTGCGGGGGATCAGCCCCAGCATTTT. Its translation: CASALAGDQPQHF.